This T cell receptor beta chain was sequenced in a study of vaccination and CD4 T cells after COVID-19 (dated by TCRdb to between 2021 and 2022). For context, the study as a whole: The convalescent cohort included six males and four females, with two Hispanic individuals, seven Caucasians, two Asians and one multiracial person. For stimulating the cultures, overlapping spike peptide pools were used, derived from SARS-CoV-2 as well as from the common cold coronaviruses HCoV-NL63, HCoV-OC43 and HCoV-229E. In 10 COVID-19 convalescent patients and 4 infection-naive healthy vaccine recipients, researchers compared the spike-specific CD4+ TCR repertoire from before mRNA vaccination with the repertoire from after. Control cultures used a CEFX viral epitope pool as positive control, an HIV-1 Nef peptide pool as negative control, or no peptide. Post-COVID blood samples were collected from convalescent patients a median of about 92 days after diagnosis, with a range of roughly 35 to 180 days. Post-vaccine blood samples were obtained a median of roughly 75 days after the second vaccine dose, with a range of roughly 14 to 241 days. Each participant got two doses of either the Pfizer-BioNTech BNT162b2 vaccine (n=8) or the Moderna mRNA-1273 vaccine (n=2).

Trimming removed 4 bases from V and 1 base from J; the gene matches leave 4 bases unexplained. For CDR1 and CDR2, the germline V gene lists SGHRS and YFSETQ. The CDR3 sequence holds 15 residues, the cysteine and phenylalanine included. Of the read, only the CDR3 DNA is kept; its 45 bases are in frame from base 1. The protocol used for the library was PCR. At the Johns Hopkins FTIC core, DNA from the cultured CD4+ T cells underwent TCR sequencing with the Oncomine TCR Beta short-read assay. The QIAamp micro DNA kit was used to extract genomic DNA from the cultured CD4+ T cells. The Oncomine TCR Beta libraries from cultured CD4+ T cells were pooled using unique dual indexes and then sequenced on an Illumina iSeq 100. The original methods were these. Non-productive sequences were removed, and CDR3s not starting with C, not ending with F or W, or shorter than 7 amino acids were discarded. The MANAFEST web application was used to identify antigen-specific clonotypes by comparing peptide-stimulated wells against reference wells and other culture wells. To be called positive, a clone needed an FDR below 0.05, an odds ratio above 5, and a productive frequency above 0.1% in at least two of three replicate wells. Cross-reactive clonotypes were defined as significantly expanded in both SARS-CoV-2 spike wells and at least one common cold coronavirus spike condition. CDR3 homology was assessed with Levenshtein distances (stringdist) and unrooted phylogenetic trees (ape) in R version 3.6.1. TCRdb redid the processing of the public reads, applying fastp at Q25 and MiXCR, and retained in-frame beta chains. Merged by CDR3 protein, the rows form single entries marked with the most common genes and DNA. These V and J calls derive from TCRdb rather than the authors' analysis. Present in this sample are tens of thousands of distinct CDR3 sequences, 40% to 55% of which were seen just once. Approximately 30% of the sample is taken by the ten largest.

In the case of this clonotype: This receptor's antigen is unknown. It has no much larger one-base neighbor in the sample; base qualities were not kept.

The paper as a whole reports these results and caveats: The study included relatively few convalescent patients and did not analyze early timepoints after natural infection. In convalescent patients, nearly all vaccine-specific clones (304 of 307) were found to be mono-reactive for SARS-CoV-2 spike rather than cross-reactive with common cold coronaviruses. Although the median number of SARS-CoV-2-reactive clonotypes went up from 20 to 25 after infection to 38 after vaccination, the increase was not significant. Among the post-vaccine SARS-CoV-2-reactive clones in convalescent patients, a median about 86% showed up only after vaccination, which suggests vaccine-specific priming.

The treatment or condition label here, explained by the study, means: approximately 9-day PBMC culture with coronavirus spike peptide pools or control peptides (ViraFEST assay). The study used the ViraFEST assay, which expanded antigen-specific T cells with peptide pools and then identified expanded clonotypes by TCR sequencing. Negative nucleocapsid antibody tests before and after vaccination confirmed that the healthy vaccine recipients had no prior SARS-CoV-2 infection. Each well held some 2 million PBMCs cultured with roughly 10 ug/ml peptide pools in IMDM containing around 5.5% human AB serum and 9.5 to 10 IU/ml IL-2. On days 3 and 7, half of the culture medium was replaced with fresh IL-2-containing medium. After roughly nine days of culture, CD4+ T cells were isolated by negative selection using the EasySep CD4+ T cell isolation kit. PBMCs were separated from whole blood using Ficoll-Paque Plus gradient centrifugation and then either used fresh or cryopreserved at -140C. Triplicate wells were generally used for each culture condition.

Specimen: CD4+ T cells from blood, cultured in vitro, collected before SARS-CoV-2 vaccination. This chain is built from TRBV5-1 and TRBJ2-5; TRBD2 aligns with 10 central bases. This sequence was found in a human donor who received a COVID-19 vaccine. Here the CDR3 is given as CASSGPSGGQETQYF. The nucleotide sequence reads as follows: TGCGCCAGCAGCGGCCCTAGCGGGGGCCAAGAGACCCAGTACTTC.